These T cell receptor beta chains were read from a single sample in a study of PD-1 blockade in classical Hodgkin lymphoma. Profiled with immunoSEQ multiplex PCR; TCRdb holds only in-frame clones, not every one. This table holds 25,000 to 35,000 clones, approximately 70% found once. The sample consisted of peripheral blood mononuclear cells (PBMCs), taken before the second cycle of nivolumab. The source is a human donor with classical Hodgkin lymphoma. Each CDR3 is given with its conserved first and last residue. The order of the fields is J gene, V gene, clone size, D gene, CDR3 DNA, CDR3 protein. The D gene is left open where the match is weak. Some rows have no size entry. The others give once, few or many, or a class for an expanded clone.

J gene: TRBJ2-1; V gene: TRBV7-2; clone size: -; D gene: -; CDR3 DNA: TGTGCCAGCAGCTTACGGAGGGGCCGCGGTAGCAATGAGCAGTTCTTC; CDR3 protein: CASSLRRGRGSNEQFF
J gene: TRBJ2-2; V gene: TRBV19; clone size: once; D gene: -; CDR3 DNA: TGTGCCAGTAGTTACCTAGAACCCACCGGGGAGCTGTTTTTT; CDR3 protein: CASSYLEPTGELFF
J gene: TRBJ2-5; V gene: TRBV5-5; clone size: -; D gene: -; CDR3 DNA: TGTGCCAGCAACCCCCTGGTGGTTCGAGAGACCCAGTACTTC; CDR3 protein: CASNPLVVRETQYF
J gene: TRBJ1-1; V gene: TRBV19; clone size: few; D gene: -; CDR3 DNA: TGTGCCAGTAGTATAGGAGGTGTGATCACTGAAGCTTTCTTT; CDR3 protein: CASSIGGVITEAFF
J gene: TRBJ1-1; V gene: TRBV6-5; clone size: -; D gene: -; CDR3 DNA: TGTGCCAGCCGGATAGGGGTAGTCACTGAAGCTTTCTTT; CDR3 protein: CASRIGVVTEAFF
J gene: TRBJ2-7; V gene: TRBV18; clone size: -; D gene: TRBD1; CDR3 DNA: TGTGCCAGCTCACCACGGTCCGGGACAGGGGGCTACGAGCAGTACTTC; CDR3 protein: CASSPRSGTGGYEQYF
J gene: TRBJ1-6; V gene: TRBV19; clone size: -; D gene: -; CDR3 DNA: TGTGCCAGTAGTATACTGGACTCCGATTCACCCCTCCACTTT; CDR3 protein: CASSILDSDSPLHF
J gene: TRBJ2-3; V gene: TRBV9; clone size: -; D gene: TRBD1; CDR3 DNA: TGTGCCAGCAGCGTAGCCGGGACAGCCGCAGATACGCAGTATTTT; CDR3 protein: CASSVAGTAADTQYF
J gene: TRBJ2-7; V gene: TRBV19; clone size: once; D gene: TRBD1; CDR3 DNA: TGTGCCAGTAGTATAGCTCAGGGGGCCTACGAGCAGTACTTC; CDR3 protein: CASSIAQGAYEQYF
J gene: TRBJ2-1; V gene: TRBV5-1; clone size: -; D gene: TRBD2; CDR3 DNA: TGCGCCAGCAGCTTGATCGCGGGGACTAGCGGCAATGAGCAGTTCTTC; CDR3 protein: CASSLIAGTSGNEQFF
J gene: TRBJ2-4; V gene: TRBV4-3; clone size: -; D gene: -; CDR3 DNA: TGCGCCAGCAGCCAAGATCCCTCGGAAAACATTCAGTACTTC; CDR3 protein: CASSQDPSENIQYF
J gene: TRBJ2-1; V gene: TRBV6-5; clone size: few; D gene: TRBD2; CDR3 DNA: TGTGCCAGCAGTTACGTTAGCGGGAGGGCCAATGAGCAGTTCTTC; CDR3 protein: CASSYVSGRANEQFF
J gene: TRBJ1-1; V gene: TRBV7-2; clone size: -; D gene: TRBD1; CDR3 DNA: TGTGCCAGCAGCCAACAGGGGTGGGGAAACACTGAAGCTTTCTTT; CDR3 protein: CASSQQGWGNTEAFF
J gene: TRBJ1-5; V gene: TRBV19; clone size: -; D gene: -; CDR3 DNA: TGTGCCAGTAGTATTAGGGGGAAGGTAGAATCAGGGCCCCAGCATTTT; CDR3 protein: CASSIRGKVESGPQHF
J gene: TRBJ1-1; V gene: TRBV9; clone size: -; D gene: -; CDR3 DNA: TGTGCCAGCAGCGCGCTCCCCACAGGGACGAACACTGAAGCTTTCTTT; CDR3 protein: CASSALPTGTNTEAFF
J gene: TRBJ1-1; V gene: TRBV9; clone size: -; D gene: -; CDR3 DNA: TGTGCCAGCAGCGAAGGACAGAACACTGAAGCTTTCTTT; CDR3 protein: CASSEGQNTEAFF
J gene: TRBJ1-2; V gene: TRBV19; clone size: few; D gene: TRBD1; CDR3 DNA: TGTGCCAGTAGTATTCCACACAGGGGTGACTATGGCTACACCTTC; CDR3 protein: CASSIPHRGDYGYTF
J gene: TRBJ1-2; V gene: TRBV29-1; clone size: -; D gene: TRBD1; CDR3 DNA: TGCAGCGTTGGGGGACAGGGACATATTAACTATGGCTACACCTTC; CDR3 protein: CSVGGQGHINYGYTF
J gene: TRBJ2-2; V gene: TRBV19; clone size: -; D gene: TRBD1; CDR3 DNA: TGTGCCAGTAGCCCAGGAGGGACAGGGAACACCGGGGAGCTGTTTTTT; CDR3 protein: CASSPGGTGNTGELFF
J gene: TRBJ2-1; V gene: TRBV11-3; clone size: -; D gene: TRBD2; CDR3 DNA: TGTGCCAGCAGCTTAAGGCTAGCGGGGGGCTCCTCCTACAATGAGCAGTTCTTC; CDR3 protein: CASSLRLAGGSSYNEQFF
J gene: TRBJ1-1; V gene: TRBV5-1; clone size: -; D gene: -; CDR3 DNA: TGCGCCAGCAGCTTCTCATTGAACACTGAAGCTTTCTTT; CDR3 protein: CASSFSLNTEAFF
J gene: TRBJ2-1; V gene: TRBV7-2; clone size: -; D gene: TRBD1; CDR3 DNA: TGTGCCAGCAGCCTAAGGGGACAGGATATTCTCTCCTACAATGAGCAGTTCTTC; CDR3 protein: CASSLRGQDILSYNEQFF
J gene: TRBJ1-4; V gene: TRBV5-4; clone size: once; D gene: TRBD1; CDR3 DNA: TGTGCCAGCAGCAAGACGGGACAGGCCAATGAAAAACTGTTTTTT; CDR3 protein: CASSKTGQANEKLFF